What follows describes a single T cell receptor (beta chain). As yet, its antigen is unknown. The data originate from a study of tumor-infiltrating lymphocytes in primary liver carcinoma. The wider study: Men as well as women, aged 30 to 69 years, made up the patients. Stage T1-T3 N0M0 tumors spanned about 4.2 to 10 cm. Whole-study results and caveats: The difference in top-250-clone fraction between tumors and blood was significant, favoring tumors (p = 0.039). The samples were not sorted (they were bulk), so CD4+ and CD8+ repertoires were not compared.

Unsorted whole blood served as the source of blood RNA, and germline DNA was extracted as well. V was pared by 6 bases and J by 4 bases, with 11 bases of the junction left unmatched. Germline CDR1 reads MNHNS; CDR2 reads SASEGT. This CDR3 contains 16 residues. A constant-region primer primed TCR beta cDNA synthesis from roughly 500 ng of total RNA. Libraries for TCR beta were built through three nested multiplex PCR rounds, which together made up a slightly modified ARM-PCR procedure. Two initial PCR rounds of approximately 10 cycles each paired TRBV1-TRBV30 forward primers with a C-beta reverse primer. TCRdb called the multiplex PCR reads again in MiXCR, with one record for every CDR3 protein. The sample contains 180,000 or so distinct CDR3 sequences, over 50% of which appear only once.

The chain links TRBV6-1 to TRBJ2-3, with TRBD1 matching 9 bases. Source material: peripheral blood. This sequence was found in a man aged 35-49 years with primary liver carcinoma and hepatitis B virus infection. As DNA, the CDR3 is TGTGCCAGCAGGCCCCTTAAGACAGGGGGTGCAGATACGCAGTATTTT. Residues: CASRPLKTGGADTQYF.